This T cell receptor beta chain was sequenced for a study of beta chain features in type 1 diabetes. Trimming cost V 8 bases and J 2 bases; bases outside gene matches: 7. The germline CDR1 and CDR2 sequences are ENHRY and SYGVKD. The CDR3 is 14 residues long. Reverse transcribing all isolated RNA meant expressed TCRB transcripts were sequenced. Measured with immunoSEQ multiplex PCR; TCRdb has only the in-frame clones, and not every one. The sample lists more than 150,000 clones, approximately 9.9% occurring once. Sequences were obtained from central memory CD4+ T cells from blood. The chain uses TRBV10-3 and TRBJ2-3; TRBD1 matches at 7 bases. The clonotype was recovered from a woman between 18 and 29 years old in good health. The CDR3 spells CAIAKGAPTDTQYF. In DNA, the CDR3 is TGTGCCATCGCCAAGGGGGCACCCACAGATACGCAGTATTTT.